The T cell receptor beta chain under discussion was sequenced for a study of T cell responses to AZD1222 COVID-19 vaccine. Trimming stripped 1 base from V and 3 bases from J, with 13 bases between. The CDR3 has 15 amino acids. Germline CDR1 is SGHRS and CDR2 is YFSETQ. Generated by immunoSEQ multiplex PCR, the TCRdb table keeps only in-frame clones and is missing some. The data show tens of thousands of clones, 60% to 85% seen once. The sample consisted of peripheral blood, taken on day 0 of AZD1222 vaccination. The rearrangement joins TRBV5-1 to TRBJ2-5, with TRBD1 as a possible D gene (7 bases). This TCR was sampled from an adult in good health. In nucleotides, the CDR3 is TGCGCCAGCAGCTTGTCGCGGGGACAGAAAGAGACCCAGTACTTC. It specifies CASSLSRGQKETQYF.